The TCR beta chain described here comes from a study of T-cell reconstitution after alpha-beta-depleted transplantation in children. The germline CDR1 and CDR2 sequences are MNHNS and SASEGT. V was cut by 5 bases and J by 0 bases, with 16 bases left in between. This CDR3 spans 16 amino acids. Molecular barcoding with unique molecular identifiers was used for the TCRbeta library. Each CDR3 protein is one row after TCRdb ran MiXCR on the PCR reads. This table has over 80,000 distinct CDR3 sequences, more than 20% appearing once. This receptor was obtained from a boy between 2 and 10 years old with acute lymphoblastic leukemia, due to receive a stem cell transplant. The rearrangement uses TRBV6-1 and TRBJ1-1, with D possibly matching TRBD1 (6 bases). Sequences were derived from PBMCs, sampled before TCRalphabeta/CD19-depleted stem cell transplant. The CDR3 region is CASSPTGIRVNTEAFF. The CDR3 DNA follows: TGTGCCAGCAGTCCAACAGGGATTCGGGTGAACACTGAAGCTTTCTTT.